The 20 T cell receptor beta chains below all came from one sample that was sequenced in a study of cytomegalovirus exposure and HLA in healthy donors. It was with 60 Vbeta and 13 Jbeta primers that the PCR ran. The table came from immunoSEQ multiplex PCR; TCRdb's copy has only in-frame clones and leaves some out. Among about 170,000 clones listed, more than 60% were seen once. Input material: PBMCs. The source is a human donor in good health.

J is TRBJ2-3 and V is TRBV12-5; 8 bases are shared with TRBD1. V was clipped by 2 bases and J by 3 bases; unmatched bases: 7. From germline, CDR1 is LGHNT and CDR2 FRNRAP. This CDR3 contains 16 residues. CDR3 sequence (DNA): TGTGCTAGTGGTTTGTTGCGGACAGGGAGGACAGATACGCAGTATTTT. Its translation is CASGLLRTGRTDTQYF.

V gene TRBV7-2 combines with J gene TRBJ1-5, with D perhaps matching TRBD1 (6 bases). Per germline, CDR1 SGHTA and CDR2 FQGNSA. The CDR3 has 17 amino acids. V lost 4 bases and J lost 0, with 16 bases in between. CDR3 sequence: CASSSPTGSYSNQPQHF. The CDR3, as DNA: TGTGCCAGCAGCTCCCCTACAGGGTCCTATAGCAATCAGCCCCAGCATTTT.

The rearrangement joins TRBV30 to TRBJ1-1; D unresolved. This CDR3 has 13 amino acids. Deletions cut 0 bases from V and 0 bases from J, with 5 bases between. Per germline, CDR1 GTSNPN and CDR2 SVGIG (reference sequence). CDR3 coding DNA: TGTGCCTGGAGTGTGGCCTTGAACACTGAAGCTTTCTTT. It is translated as CAWSVALNTEAFF.

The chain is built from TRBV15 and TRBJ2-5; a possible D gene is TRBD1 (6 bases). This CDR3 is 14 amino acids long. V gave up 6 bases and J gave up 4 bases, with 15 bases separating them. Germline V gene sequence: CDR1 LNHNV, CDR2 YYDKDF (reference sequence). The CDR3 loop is CATSTQTGGETQYF. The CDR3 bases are TGTGCCACCAGTACCCAGACAGGCGGAGAGACCCAGTACTTC.

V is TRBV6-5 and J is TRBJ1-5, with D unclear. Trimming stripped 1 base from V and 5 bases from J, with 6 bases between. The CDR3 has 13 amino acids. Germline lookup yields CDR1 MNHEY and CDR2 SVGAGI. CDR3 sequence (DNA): TGTGCCAGCAGTTACTGGAGGGATCAGCCCCAGCATTTT. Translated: CASSYWRDQPQHF.

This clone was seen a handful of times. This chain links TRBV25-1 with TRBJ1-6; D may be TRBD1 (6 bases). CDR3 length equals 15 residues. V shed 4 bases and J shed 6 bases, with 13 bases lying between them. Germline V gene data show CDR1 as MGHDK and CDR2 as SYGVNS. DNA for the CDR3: TGTGCCAGCAGTGGGGGGGGGCGGGCTAATTCACCCCTCCACTTT. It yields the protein CASSGGGRANSPLHF.

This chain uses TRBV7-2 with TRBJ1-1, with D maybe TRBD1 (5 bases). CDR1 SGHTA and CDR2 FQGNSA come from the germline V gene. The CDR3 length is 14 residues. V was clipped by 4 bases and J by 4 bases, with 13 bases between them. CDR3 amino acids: CASSSSGGGTEAFF. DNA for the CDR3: TGTGCCAGCAGCTCTTCGGGGGGGGGCACTGAAGCTTTCTTT.

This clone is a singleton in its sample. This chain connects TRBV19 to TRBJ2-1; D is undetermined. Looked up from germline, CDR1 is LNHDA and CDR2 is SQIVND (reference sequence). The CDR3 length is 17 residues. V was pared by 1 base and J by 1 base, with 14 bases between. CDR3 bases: TGTGCCAGTAGTATAGCGGTCGGTGTAGCATCCTACAATGAGCAGTTCTTC. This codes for CASSIAVGVASYNEQFF. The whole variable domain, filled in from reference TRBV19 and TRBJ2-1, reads DGGITQSPKYLFRKEGQNVTLSCEQNLNHDAMYWYRQDPGQGLRLIYYSQIVNDFQKGDIAEGYSVSREKKESFPLTVTSAQKNPTAFYLCASSIAVGVASYNEQFFGPGTRLTVL.

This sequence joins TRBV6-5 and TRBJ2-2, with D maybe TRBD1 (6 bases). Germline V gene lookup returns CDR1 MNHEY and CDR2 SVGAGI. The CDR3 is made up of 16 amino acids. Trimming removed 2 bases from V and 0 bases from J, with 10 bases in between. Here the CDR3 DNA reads TGTGCCAGCAGTTACACAGGGCCCGCGAACACCGGGGAGCTGTTTTTT. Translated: CASSYTGPANTGELFF.

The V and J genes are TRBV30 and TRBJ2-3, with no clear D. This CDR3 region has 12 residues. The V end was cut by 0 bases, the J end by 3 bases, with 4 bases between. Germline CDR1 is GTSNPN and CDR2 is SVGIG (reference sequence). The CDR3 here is CAWSVQTDTQYF. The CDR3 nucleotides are TGTGCCTGGAGTGTGCAGACAGATACGCAGTATTTT.

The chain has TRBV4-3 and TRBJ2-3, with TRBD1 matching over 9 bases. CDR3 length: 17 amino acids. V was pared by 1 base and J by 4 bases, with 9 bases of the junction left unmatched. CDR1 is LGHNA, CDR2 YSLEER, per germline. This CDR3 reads CASSQGLTGGQADTQYF. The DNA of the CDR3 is TGCGCCAGCAGCCAAGGGCTGACAGGGGGTCAGGCAGATACGCAGTATTTT.

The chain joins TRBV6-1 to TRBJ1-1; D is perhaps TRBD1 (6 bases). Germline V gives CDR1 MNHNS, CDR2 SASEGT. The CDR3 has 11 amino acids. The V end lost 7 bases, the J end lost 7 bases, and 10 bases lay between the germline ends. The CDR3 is CASITGSEAFF. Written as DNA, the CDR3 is TGTGCCAGCATCACAGGGAGTGAAGCTTTCTTT.

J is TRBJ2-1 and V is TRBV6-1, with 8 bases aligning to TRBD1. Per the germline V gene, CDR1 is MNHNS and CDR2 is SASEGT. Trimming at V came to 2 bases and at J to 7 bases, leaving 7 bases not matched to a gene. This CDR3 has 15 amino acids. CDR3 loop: CASSESWTGWNEQFF. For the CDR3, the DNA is TGTGCCAGCAGTGAAAGCTGGACAGGGTGGAATGAGCAGTTCTTC.

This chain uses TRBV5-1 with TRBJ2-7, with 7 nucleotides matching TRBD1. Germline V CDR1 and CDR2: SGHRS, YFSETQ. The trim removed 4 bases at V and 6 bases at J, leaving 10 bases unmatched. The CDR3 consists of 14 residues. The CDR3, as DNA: TGCGCCAGCAGCCCCGGGACAGCACGGGGCGAGCAGTACTTC. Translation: CASSPGTARGEQYF.

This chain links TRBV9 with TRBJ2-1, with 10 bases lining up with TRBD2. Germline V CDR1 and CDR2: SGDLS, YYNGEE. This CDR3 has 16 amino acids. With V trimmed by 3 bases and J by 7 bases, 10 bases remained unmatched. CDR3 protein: CASSASLAGVWNEQFF. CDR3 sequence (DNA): TGTGCCAGCAGCGCCTCCCTAGCGGGGGTTTGGAATGAGCAGTTCTTC.

The CDR3 coding sequence is TGTGCCAGCAGCCGCAGGGCGGATACGCAGTATTTT. As protein: CASSRRADTQYF. J is TRBJ2-3 and V is TRBV28; tentative D call: TRBD1 (5 bases). Trimming left V 6 bases short and J 6 bases short, with 10 bases between. CDR1 MDHEN and CDR2 SYDVKM come from the germline V gene. This CDR3 is 12 amino acids long. Full variable domain (remainder filled in from reference TRBV28 and TRBJ2-3): DVKVTQSSRYLVKRTGEKVFLECVQDMDHENMFWYRQDPGLGLRLIYFSYDVKMKEKGDIPEGYSVSREKKERFSLILESASTNQTSMYLCASSRRADTQYFGPGTRLTVL.

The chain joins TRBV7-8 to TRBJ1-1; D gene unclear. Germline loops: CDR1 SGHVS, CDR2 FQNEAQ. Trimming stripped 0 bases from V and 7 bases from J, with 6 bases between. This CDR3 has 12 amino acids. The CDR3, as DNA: TGTGCCAGCAGCTTAGCGGAGCGTGAAGCTTTCTTT. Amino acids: CASSLAEREAFF.

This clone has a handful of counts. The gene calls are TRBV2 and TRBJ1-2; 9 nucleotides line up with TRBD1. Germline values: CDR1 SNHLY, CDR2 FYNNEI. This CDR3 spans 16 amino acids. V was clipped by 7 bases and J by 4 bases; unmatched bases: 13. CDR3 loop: CASTIPRDRDSYGYTF. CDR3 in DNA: TGTGCCAGCACGATCCCCCGGGACAGGGATTCCTATGGCTACACCTTC.

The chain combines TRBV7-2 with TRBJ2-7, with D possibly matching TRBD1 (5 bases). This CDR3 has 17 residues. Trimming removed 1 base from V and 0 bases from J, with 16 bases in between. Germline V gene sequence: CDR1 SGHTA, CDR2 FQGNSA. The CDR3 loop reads CASSLEFSRVFSYEQYF. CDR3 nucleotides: TGTGCCAGCAGCTTAGAATTTAGCAGGGTGTTCTCCTACGAGCAGTACTTC. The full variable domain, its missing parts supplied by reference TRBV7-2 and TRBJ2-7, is GAGVSQSPSNKVTEKGKDVELRCDPISGHTALYWYRQSLGQGLEFLIYFQGNSAPDKSGLPSDRFSAERTGGSVSTLTIQRTQQEDSAVYLCASSLEFSRVFSYEQYFGPGTRLTVT.

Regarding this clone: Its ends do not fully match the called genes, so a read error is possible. This CDR3 is CASSLDFLRQGCTF. The DNA of the CDR3 is TGCGCCAGCAGCCTCGACTTTTTACGACAGGGCTGCACCTTC. The rearrangement links TRBV5-1 to TRBJ1-2; TRBD1 agrees at 7 bases. This CDR3 is built from 14 residues. The germline CDR1 and CDR2 sequences are SGHRS and YFSETQ.